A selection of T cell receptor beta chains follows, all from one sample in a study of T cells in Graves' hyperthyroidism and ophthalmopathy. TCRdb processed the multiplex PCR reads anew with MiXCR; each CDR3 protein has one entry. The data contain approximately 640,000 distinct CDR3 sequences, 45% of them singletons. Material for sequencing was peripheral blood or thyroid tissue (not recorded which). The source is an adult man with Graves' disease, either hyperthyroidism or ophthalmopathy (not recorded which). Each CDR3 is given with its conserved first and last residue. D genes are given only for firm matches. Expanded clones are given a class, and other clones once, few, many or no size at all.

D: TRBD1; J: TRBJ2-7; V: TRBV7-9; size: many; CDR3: CASSTDRGDYEQYF; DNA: TGTGCCAGCAGCACGGACAGGGGGGACTACGAGCAGTACTTC
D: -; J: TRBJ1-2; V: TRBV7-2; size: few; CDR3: CASSLYAENNYGYTF; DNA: TGTGCCAGCAGCTTATACGCGGAGAATAACTATGGCTACACCTTC
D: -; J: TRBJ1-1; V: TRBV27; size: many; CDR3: CASSLNGGVPFF; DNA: TGTGCCAGCAGTTTAAATGGTGGAGTGCCTTTCTTT
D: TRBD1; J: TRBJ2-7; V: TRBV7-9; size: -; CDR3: CASSSHLGTGPYEQYF; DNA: TGTGCCAGCAGCAGTCACCTCGGGACAGGACCCTACGAGCAGTACTTC
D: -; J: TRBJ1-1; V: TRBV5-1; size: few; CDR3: CASSLRSGASNTEAFF; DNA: TGCGCCAGCAGCTTGCGCTCAGGGGCGTCGAACACTGAAGCTTTCTTT
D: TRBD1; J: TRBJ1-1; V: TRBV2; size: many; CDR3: CASSDPTGAGLDKAFF; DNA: TGTGCCAGCAGTGATCCTACAGGGGCGGGCTTGGATAAAGCTTTCTTT
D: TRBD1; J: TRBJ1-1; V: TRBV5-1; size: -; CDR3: CASSSGQGETEAFF; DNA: TGCGCCAGCAGCTCGGGACAGGGGGAGACTGAAGCTTTCTTT
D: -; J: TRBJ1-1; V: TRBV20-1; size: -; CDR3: CSAPYLSTEAFF; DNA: TGCAGTGCTCCCTATTTGAGCACTGAAGCTTTCTTT
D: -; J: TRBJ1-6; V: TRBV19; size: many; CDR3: CASSRRGDSPLHF; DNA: TGTGCCAGTAGTAGAAGGGGCGATTCACCCCTCCACTTT
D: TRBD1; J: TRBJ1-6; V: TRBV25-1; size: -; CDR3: CASESRDRVASPLHF; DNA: TGTGCCAGTGAAAGCCGGGACAGGGTAGCTTCACCCCTCCACTTT
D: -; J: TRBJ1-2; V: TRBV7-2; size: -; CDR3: CASSLASGIDPGYGYTF; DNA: TGTGCCAGCAGCTTAGCGTCAGGGATCGACCCTGGGTATGGCTACACCTTC
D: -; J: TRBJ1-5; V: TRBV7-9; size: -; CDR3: CASSLRGEPQHF; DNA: TGTGCCAGCAGCTTAAGGGGGGAGCCCCAGCATTTT
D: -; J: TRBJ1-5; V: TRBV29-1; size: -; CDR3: CSQEEGQPQHF; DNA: TGCAGCCAAGAGGAAGGACAGCCCCAGCATTTT
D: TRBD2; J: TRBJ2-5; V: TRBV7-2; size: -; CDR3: CASSPPGRLAGGQSETQYF; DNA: TGTGCCAGCAGCCCCCCGGGTCGGCTAGCGGGGGGGCAATCAGAGACCCAGTACTTC
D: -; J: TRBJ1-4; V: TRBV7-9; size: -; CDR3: CASSLGGSGATNEKLFF; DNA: TGTGCCAGCAGCTTAGGGGGTTCGGGTGCAACTAATGAAAAACTGTTTTTT
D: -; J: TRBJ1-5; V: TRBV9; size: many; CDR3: CASSEQGVNQPQHF; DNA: TGTGCCAGCAGCGAGCAAGGAGTCAATCAGCCCCAGCATTTT
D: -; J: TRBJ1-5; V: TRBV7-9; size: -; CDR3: CASSLYLGPAYSNQPQHF; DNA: TGTGCCAGCAGCTTATACTTAGGGCCCGCCTATAGCAATCAGCCCCAGCATTTT
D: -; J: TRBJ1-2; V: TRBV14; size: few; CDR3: CASRMGGADYGYTF; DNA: TGTGCCAGCAGGATGGGGGGCGCCGACTATGGCTACACCTTC
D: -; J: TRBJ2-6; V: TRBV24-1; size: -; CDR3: CATSETDSSGANVLTF; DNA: TGTGCCACCAGTGAGACGGACAGCTCTGGGGCCAACGTCCTGACTTTC
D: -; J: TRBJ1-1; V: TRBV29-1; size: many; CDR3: CSVEWGQGGNTEAFF; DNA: TGCAGCGTTGAATGGGGCCAGGGTGGAAACACTGAAGCTTTCTTT
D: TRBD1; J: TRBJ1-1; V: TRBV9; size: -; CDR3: CASSSRDRPNQNTEAFF; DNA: TGCGCCAGCAGCTCACGGGACAGACCCAACCAAAACACTGAAGCTTTCTTT
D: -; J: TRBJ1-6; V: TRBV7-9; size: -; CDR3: CASSLLAGSLHF; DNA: TGTGCCAGCAGCTTACTAGCAGGGTCCCTCCACTTT
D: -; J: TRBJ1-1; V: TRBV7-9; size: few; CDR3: CASSSKTEAFF; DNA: TGTGCCAGCAGCTCCAAGACTGAAGCTTTCTTT
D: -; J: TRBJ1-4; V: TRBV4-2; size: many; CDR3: CASRLRENEKLFF; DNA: TGTGCCAGCAGACTAAGGGAAAATGAAAAACTGTTTTTT
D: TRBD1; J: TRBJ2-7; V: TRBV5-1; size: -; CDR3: CASSRQDRAYEQYF; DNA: TGCGCCAGCAGCCGCCAGGACAGGGCCTACGAGCAGTACTTC
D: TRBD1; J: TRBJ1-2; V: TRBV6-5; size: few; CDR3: CAGQDRGDYGYTF; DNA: TGTGCCGGACAGGACAGGGGAGACTATGGCTACACCTTC
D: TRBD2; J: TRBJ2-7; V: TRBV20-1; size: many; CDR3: CSARTSGGSYEQYF; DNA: TGCAGTGCTAGAACTAGCGGGGGATCGTACGAGCAGTACTTC
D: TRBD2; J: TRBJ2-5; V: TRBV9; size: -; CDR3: CASSTPSGGARETQYF; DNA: TGTGCCAGCAGCACTCCTAGCGGGGGGGCAAGGGAGACCCAGTACTTC
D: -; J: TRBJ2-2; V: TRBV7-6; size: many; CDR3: CASRWTANTGELFF; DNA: TGTGCCAGCAGGTGGACAGCGAACACCGGGGAGCTGTTTTTT
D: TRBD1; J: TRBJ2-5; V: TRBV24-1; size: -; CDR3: CATGLREETQYF; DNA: TGTGCGACAGGGCTGAGGGAAGAGACCCAGTACTTC
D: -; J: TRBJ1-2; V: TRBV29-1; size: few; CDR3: CSVSGTYGYTF; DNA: TGCAGCGTTTCTGGGACCTATGGCTACACCTTC
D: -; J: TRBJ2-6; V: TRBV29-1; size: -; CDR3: CSVGDSEDNVLTF; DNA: TGCAGCGTTGGGGACTCTGAGGACAACGTCCTGACTTTC
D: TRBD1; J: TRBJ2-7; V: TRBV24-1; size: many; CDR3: CATSDPGTGTYEQYF; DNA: TGTGCCACCAGTGATCCCGGGACAGGGACCTACGAGCAGTACTTC
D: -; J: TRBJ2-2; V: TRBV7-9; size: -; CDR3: CASSLVVGLAGELFF; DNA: TGTGCCAGCAGCTTAGTAGTGGGACTTGCCGGGGAGCTGTTTTTT
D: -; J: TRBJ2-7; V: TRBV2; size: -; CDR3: CATLGTSTYEQYF; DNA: TGTGCCACACTAGGGACGTCCACCTACGAGCAGTACTTC
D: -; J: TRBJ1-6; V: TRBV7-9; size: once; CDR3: CASSQVAGRNSPLHF; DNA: TGTGCCAGCAGCCAAGTAGCAGGGCGAAATTCACCCCTCCACTTT
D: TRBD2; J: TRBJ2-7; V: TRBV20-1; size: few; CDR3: CSARAGTSFVNQYF; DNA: TGCAGTGCTAGAGCCGGGACTAGCTTCGTTAATCAGTACTTC
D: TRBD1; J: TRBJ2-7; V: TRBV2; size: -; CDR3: CASSEPGQGDYEQYF; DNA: TGTGCCAGCAGTGAGCCGGGACAGGGGGACTACGAGCAGTACTTC
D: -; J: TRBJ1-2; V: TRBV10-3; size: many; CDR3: CAIIPGQFPDLGGYTF; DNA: TGTGCCATCATCCCGGGCCAGTTCCCCGATTTGGGTGGCTACACCTTC
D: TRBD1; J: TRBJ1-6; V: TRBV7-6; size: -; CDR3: CASSPGTGGADSPLHF; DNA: TGTGCCAGCAGCCCAGGGACAGGGGGCGCGGATTCACCCCTCCACTTT
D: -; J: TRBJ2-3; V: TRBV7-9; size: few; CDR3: CASSWDSADTQYF; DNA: TGTGCCAGCAGCTGGGACTCAGCAGATACGCAGTATTTT
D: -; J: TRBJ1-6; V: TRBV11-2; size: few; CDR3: CASSLAGGENSPLHF; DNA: TGTGCCAGCAGCTTGGCCGGGGGGGAAAATTCACCCCTCCACTTT
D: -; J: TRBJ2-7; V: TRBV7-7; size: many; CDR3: CASSGTGQDSPFSYEQYF; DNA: TGTGCTAGCAGCGGGACCGGACAGGACAGTCCCTTCTCCTACGAGCAGTACTTC
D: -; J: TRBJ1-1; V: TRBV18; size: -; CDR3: CASFSRQVVSEAFF; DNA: TGTGCCAGCTTTTCTCGGCAGGTGGTGTCTGAAGCTTTCTTT
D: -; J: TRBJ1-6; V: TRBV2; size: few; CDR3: CASSEQGSPSPLHF; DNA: TGTGCCAGCAGTGAGCAGGGGTCCCCTTCACCCCTCCACTTT
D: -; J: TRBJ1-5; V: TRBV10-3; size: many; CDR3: CAISDTGNSNQPQHF; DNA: TGTGCCATCAGTGATACAGGGAATAGCAATCAGCCCCAGCATTTT
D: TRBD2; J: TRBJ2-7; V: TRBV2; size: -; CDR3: CASSPAGGLYEQYF; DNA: TGTGCCAGCTCCCCGGCGGGAGGTTTATACGAGCAGTACTTC
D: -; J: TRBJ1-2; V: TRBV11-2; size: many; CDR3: CASSSPGLPWAYTF; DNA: TGTGCCAGCAGCAGCCCGGGCCTTCCATGGGCCTACACCTTC
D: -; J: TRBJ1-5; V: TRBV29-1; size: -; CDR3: CSVEGLAGETQHF; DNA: TGCAGCGTTGAGGGGCTAGCGGGGGAGACCCAGCATTTT
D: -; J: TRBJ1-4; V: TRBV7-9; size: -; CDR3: CASSPEAARAEKLFF; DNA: TGTGCCAGCTCACCAGAGGCAGCGAGGGCTGAAAAACTGTTTTTT
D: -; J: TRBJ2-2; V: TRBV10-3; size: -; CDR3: CAISDPDTSTGELFF; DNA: TGTGCCATCAGTGACCCTGACACTTCCACCGGGGAGCTGTTTTTT
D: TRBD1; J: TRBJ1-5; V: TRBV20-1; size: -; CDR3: CSARPGQGDQPQHF; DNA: TGCAGTGCTAGGCCGGGACAGGGGGATCAGCCCCAGCATTTT
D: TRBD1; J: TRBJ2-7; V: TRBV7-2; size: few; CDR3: CASSARDRGDYEQYF; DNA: TGTGCCAGCAGCGCCAGGGACAGGGGGGACTACGAGCAGTACTTC
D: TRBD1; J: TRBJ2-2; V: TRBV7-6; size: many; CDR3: CASSYWDRPNTGELFF; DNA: TGTGCCAGCAGCTATTGGGACAGACCGAACACCGGGGAGCTGTTTTTT
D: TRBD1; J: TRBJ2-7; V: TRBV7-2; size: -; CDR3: CASSGGQGATYEQYF; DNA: TGTGCCAGCAGCGGGGGACAGGGGGCGACCTACGAGCAGTACTTC